This T cell receptor beta chain came from a study of cytomegalovirus exposure and HLA in healthy donors. CDR3 length: 17 residues. Trimming at V came to 1 base and at J to 6 bases, leaving 9 bases not matched to a gene. Looked up from germline, CDR1 is KGHSH and CDR2 is LQKENI. PCR amplification relied on 60 Vbeta primers (plus 13 Jbeta primers). Generated by immunoSEQ multiplex PCR, the TCRdb table keeps only in-frame clones and is missing some. Of 110,000 to 150,000 clones listed, around 78% were seen once; the top ten hold around 2.5%. This chain joins TRBV18 and TRBJ1-6; 7 bases fit TRBD1. Material for sequencing was PBMCs. The receptor was isolated from a woman aged 18 to 35 in good health and CMV-seropositive. CDR3 amino acids: CASSPQGTGTVNSPLHF. As DNA, the CDR3 is TGTGCCAGCTCACCACAAGGCACCGGGACAGTTAATTCACCCCTCCACTTT.